Below, 18 T cell receptor beta chains from the same sample are listed, as sequenced in a study of graft-versus-host responses after intestinal transplantation. Sequencing used immunoSEQ multiplex PCR; TCRdb keeps in-frame clones, though not all of them. The sample lists 90,000 to 130,000 clones, 85% to 95% occurring once. These receptors are not linked to any known antigen. This sample comprised unstimulated CD8+ T cells sorted from spleen or lymph node cells, obtained before transplant. These TCRs come from a human donor who was the organ donor for an intestinal transplant.

The CDR3 loop is CASSVRPQREQYF. For the CDR3, the DNA is TGTGCCAGCAGCGTACGGCCCCAGCGCGAGCAGTACTTC. The rearrangement uses TRBV9 and TRBJ2-7; D gene uncertain. CDR3 length: 13 residues. In germline, CDR1 is SGDLS, CDR2 YYNGEE. Trimming took 1 base from V and 6 from J, leaving 11 bases between them.

The V gene is TRBV28, the J gene TRBJ2-7, with TRBD2 as a possible D gene (6 bases). Germline V gene data show CDR1 as MDHEN and CDR2 as SYDVKM. The CDR3 extends over 12 amino acids. Trimming took 5 bases from V and 11 from J, leaving 16 bases between them. The CDR3 region has the DNA TGTGCCAGCAGTCTCGGAGGGCCGGTTGAGTACTTC. Encoded protein: CASSLGGPVEYF.

The chain employs TRBV12-2 and TRBJ2-4; the table's D call, TRBD2, was not checked against the DNA. TRBV12-2 is a pseudogene. The CDR3 is made up of 20 amino acids. CDR3 nucleotide sequence: TGTGCAAGTCGCTTAGGCGGGCTAGCGGGAGGGCCTCTAGCCAAAAACATTCAGTACTTC. Its translation: CASRLGGLAGGPLAKNIQYF.

This clone showed up just once. V and J are TRBV11-2 and TRBJ2-1; D not resolved. V was trimmed by 7 bases and J by 8 bases, leaving 18 bases between them. The length of the CDR3 is 14 residues. The V gene's germline CDR1 is SGHAT and CDR2 FQNNGV. CDR3 sequence reads: CASIPPRLGDEQFF. DNA for the CDR3: TGTGCCAGCATCCCTCCCAGGCTTGGGGATGAGCAGTTCTTC.

CDR3 loop: CASTEGTGVSYNEQFF. CDR3 bases: TGTGCCAGCACTGAGGGGACAGGGGTCTCCTACAATGAGCAGTTCTTC. V gene TRBV2 combines with J gene TRBJ2-1, with 10 bases lining up with TRBD1. Germline CDR1 reads SNHLY; CDR2 reads FYNNEI. The CDR3 totals 16 residues. V lost 7 bases to trimming and J lost 0 bases; unmatched junction nucleotides: 6.

The chain recombines TRBV10-2 with TRBJ2-1; D is perhaps TRBD2 (5 bases). V lost 3 bases to trimming and J lost 4 bases, with 10 bases between them. The CDR3 is 14 residues long. Germline CDR1 WSHSY, CDR2 SAAADI. This chain's CDR3 is CASSEGSFYNEQFF. CDR3 nucleotides: TGCGCCAGCAGTGAAGGGAGTTTTTACAATGAGCAGTTCTTC.

V usage is TRBV29-1 and J usage is TRBJ2-3; weak D call: TRBD1 (7 bases). The CDR3 runs to 18 residues. The germline V and J ends were trimmed by 0 bases and 6 bases, with 25 bases remaining between them. CDR1 is SQVTM, CDR2 ANQGSEA, per germline. The DNA for the CDR3 is TGCAGCGTTGAAGAAAAATTACCAGGGGGGTTCCCGGGGGATACGCAGTATTTT. This translates into CSVEEKLPGGFPGDTQYF.

The J gene is TRBJ1-3, the V gene TRBV18; D gene uncertain. V lost 6 bases and J 3 bases, leaving 3 bases between the germline ends. This CDR3 comprises 11 residues. CDR1 is KGHSH and CDR2 is LQKENI in the germline V gene. The CDR3, as DNA: TGTGCCAGCTCGGGTGGAAACACCATATATTTT. Residues: CASSGGNTIYF.

The chain has TRBV25-1 and TRBJ2-3; 7 bases fit TRBD1. The germline gives CDR1 MGHDK, CDR2 SYGVNS. This CDR3 spans 14 amino acids. With V trimmed by 8 bases and J by 2 bases, 7 bases remained unmatched. The CDR3 sequence is CASSRTGATDTQYF. The CDR3, as DNA: TGTGCCAGCTCCCGGACAGGCGCCACAGATACGCAGTATTTT.

This chain links TRBV23-1 with TRBJ2-4, with 8 positions matching TRBD2. TRBV23-1 is recorded as an ORF, its role being uncertain. The V and J ends lost 4 bases and 0 bases, in that order; junction bases with no gene match: 17. This CDR3 spans 20 amino acids. The chain's CDR3 is CASSPPWCTSGRIAKNIQYF. In DNA, the CDR3 is TGCGCCAGCAGTCCCCCCTGGTGCACTAGCGGACGAATAGCCAAAAACATTCAGTACTTC.

This sequence joins TRBV2 and TRBJ1-1; D ambiguous. CDR1 and CDR2 (germline): SNHLY, FYNNEI. V was clipped by 6 bases and J by 4 bases, with 12 bases between them. This CDR3 contains 13 residues. The CDR3 DNA is TGTGCCAGCAGCCAAGTAACGGGCACTGAAGCTTTCTTT. Translating it yields CASSQVTGTEAFF. Combining the CDR3 with reference TRBV2 and TRBJ1-1 gives the whole variable domain EPEVTQTPSHQVTQMGQEVILRCVPISNHLYFYWYRQILGQKVEFLVSFYNNEISEKSEIFDDQFSVERPDGSNFTLKIRSTKLEDSAMYFCASSQVTGTEAFFGQGTRLTVV.

This chain links TRBV28 with TRBJ2-3; no clear D gene. The CDR3 is 13 residues long. V shed 3 bases and J shed 4 bases, with 8 bases lying between them. Germline CDR1 and CDR2: MDHEN and SYDVKM. This chain's CDR3 is CASSFPNSDTQYF. The CDR3 DNA sequence: TGTGCCAGCAGTTTTCCCAATTCAGATACGCAGTATTTT.

The V gene is TRBV27, the J gene TRBJ1-3; 7 nucleotides agree with TRBD1. CDR3 length: 14 residues. Trimming took 6 bases from V and 4 from J; bases not matched to a gene: 6. Germline values: CDR1 MNHEY, CDR2 SMNVEV (reference sequence). The CDR3 sequence is CASSSTGVGNTIYF. The CDR3 DNA is TGTGCCAGCAGCTCAACAGGGGTAGGAAACACCATATATTTT.

The chain links TRBV27 to TRBJ2-7, with TRBD1 matching over 8 bases. The V gene end was trimmed by 5 bases and the J gene end by 2 bases; junction bases not matched to a gene: 5. Germline V lookup: CDR1 MNHEY, CDR2 SMNVEV (reference sequence). The CDR3 has 14 residues. CDR3 protein: CASSQGQGAYEQYF. In DNA, the CDR3 is TGTGCCAGCAGTCAAGGACAGGGTGCCTACGAGCAGTACTTC.

This rearrangement joins TRBV9 to TRBJ2-7, with 10 bases that match TRBD2. Per germline, CDR1 SGDLS and CDR2 YYNGEE. The CDR3 covers 16 residues. J was trimmed by 4 bases and V by 0 bases; bases with no gene match: 7. CDR3 sequence: CASSVALGTSVYEQYF. The CDR3 coding sequence is TGTGCCAGCAGCGTAGCTCTTGGGACTAGCGTATACGAGCAGTACTTC.

The chain uses TRBV4-1 and TRBJ2-3; D unclear. The CDR3 length is 13 residues. Trimming removed 1 base at V and 6 bases at J, with 8 bases between. Per the germline V gene, CDR1 is MGHRA and CDR2 is YSYEKL. In DNA form, the CDR3 reads TGCGCCAGCAGCCAAGTAGGGTCGGATACGCAGTATTTT. This gives the protein CASSQVGSDTQYF.

The J gene is TRBJ2-7, the V gene TRBV9; D is unclear. V shed 0 bases and J shed 0 bases, with 10 bases lying between them. Germline V gene sequence: CDR1 SGDLS, CDR2 YYNGEE. The CDR3 extends over 15 amino acids. The CDR3 DNA sequence: TGTGCCAGCAGCGTAGGTGGGATTAGCTCCTACGAGCAGTACTTC. Residues: CASSVGGISSYEQYF.

Comment on this clone: Other DNA variants within this sample encode the same CDR3. V usage is TRBV20-1 and J usage is TRBJ1-1; D call uncertain. The V and J ends lost 6 bases and 11 bases respectively, with 16 bases between them. The CDR3 covers 11 residues. Germline CDR1 reads DFQATT; CDR2 reads SNEGSKA (reference sequence). This chain's CDR3 is CSAPRANAAFF. The DNA of the CDR3 is TGCAGTGCACCGCGGGCTAACGCCGCTTTCTTT.